Each of the 27 T cell receptor beta chains below was sequenced from the same sample in a study of blood T cell repertoires in COVID-19. Clones were sequenced by immunoSEQ multiplex PCR, and TCRdb holds only the in-frame ones, with some missing. Here the sample spans around 150,000 clones, over 80% being singletons. The source material was peripheral blood. The receptors were sampled from a man aged 45-65 years with active COVID-19.

Notes on this clone: Other DNA sequences of this sample code for an identical CDR3. The V call is TRBV5-1, the J call TRBJ2-7, with 8 bases lining up with TRBD1. Trimming took 3 bases from V and 0 from J; bases not matched to a gene: 2. The length of the CDR3 is 14 residues. Germline V gene sequence: CDR1 SGHRS, CDR2 YFSETQ. The CDR3 spells CASSSGTGSYEQYF. CDR3 bases: TGCGCCAGCAGCTCCGGGACAGGCTCCTACGAGCAGTACTTC.

V gene TRBV19 combines with J gene TRBJ2-7, with 7 nucleotides matching TRBD1. CDR3 length: 14 residues. Germline-derived CDR1 and CDR2 are LNHDA and SQIVND (reference sequence). J was trimmed by 2 bases and V by 5 bases; bases with no gene match: 6. CDR3 region: CASSPTGTAYEQYF. The CDR3 region has the DNA TGTGCCAGTAGTCCAACCGGGACAGCCTACGAGCAGTACTTC. The whole variable domain, remainder taken from reference TRBV19 and TRBJ2-7, is DGGITQSPKYLFRKEGQNVTLSCEQNLNHDAMYWYRQDPGQGLRLIYYSQIVNDFQKGDIAEGYSVSREKKESFPLTVTSAQKNPTAFYLCASSPTGTAYEQYFGPGTRLTVT.

This clone was counted a few times. The identical CDR3 is also encoded by other nucleotide sequences in the sample. The chain recombines TRBV19 with TRBJ2-1, with 10 bases that match TRBD2. Germline V lookup: CDR1 LNHDA, CDR2 SQIVND (reference sequence). This CDR3 is 15 amino acids long. The junction had 6 bases not matched to a gene; V was cut back by 10 bases and J by 0 bases. CDR3 protein: CATQRGGSSYNEQFF. The CDR3 DNA follows: TGTGCCACCCAGCGGGGGGGGAGCTCCTACAATGAGCAGTTCTTC.

The V and J genes are TRBV19 and TRBJ2-5; D is perhaps TRBD2 (5 bases). This CDR3 is 13 amino acids long. The V gene lost 7 bases and the J gene lost 1 base, with 10 bases spanning the gap. From germline, CDR1 is LNHDA and CDR2 SQIVND (reference sequence). The CDR3 DNA is TGTGCCAGTACTCCCCGGGGCCAAGAGACCCAGTACTTC. This encodes CASTPRGQETQYF.

This clone was counted only a few times. The gene calls are TRBV7-2 and TRBJ2-3; TRBD2 matches at 10 bases. The CDR3 extends over 15 amino acids. Trimming at V came to 3 bases and at J to 4 bases, leaving 4 bases not matched to a gene. The germline V gene has CDR1 SGHTA and CDR2 FQGNSA. For the CDR3, the DNA is TGTGCCAGCAGCTTTACTAGCGGGGTGGCAGATACGCAGTATTTT. This encodes CASSFTSGVADTQYF.

The chain uses TRBV5-3 and TRBJ2-7; 7 positions match TRBD1. TRBV5-3 is labeled an ORF, and its function is uncertain. The CDR3 runs to 14 residues. Trimming took 0 bases from V and 4 from J; bases not matched to a gene: 4. In nucleotides, the CDR3 is TGTGCCAGAAGCTTGGTGGGGACAGCGTACGAGCAGTACTTC. Its translation: CARSLVGTAYEQYF.

In this sample, this clone turned up once. The chain recombines TRBV6-6 with TRBJ1-2; D is undetermined. Trimming took off 10 bases at V and 7 bases at J, with 13 bases between the two ends. Germline V lookup: CDR1 MNHNY, CDR2 SVGAGI (reference sequence). CDR3 length: 11 residues. This chain's CDR3 is CATTVGGGYTF. The CDR3 bases are TGTGCCACGACGGTTGGCGGTGGCTACACCTTC.

This clone was seen once. The chain has TRBV13 and TRBJ2-6; a possible D gene is TRBD2 (5 bases). Germline loops: CDR1 PRHDT, CDR2 FYEKMQ (reference sequence). V shed 6 bases and J shed 0 bases, with 12 bases lying between them. The CDR3 sequence is 16 residues long. The CDR3 loop is CASRRGGYSGANVLTF. CDR3 in DNA: TGTGCCAGCAGGCGTGGCGGGTACTCTGGGGCCAACGTCCTGACTTTC. The full variable domain, rest sourced from reference TRBV13 and TRBJ2-6, is AAGVIQSPRHLIKEKRETATLKCYPIPRHDTVYWYQQGPGQDPQFLISFYEKMQSDKGSIPDRFSAQQFSDYHSELNMSSLELGDSALYFCASRRGGYSGANVLTFGAGSRLTVL.

The rearrangement links TRBV3-1 (or the pseudogene TRBV3-2) to TRBJ2-7; the match to TRBD1 covers 8 bases. J gave up 6 bases and V 5 bases, and 3 bases lay outside the gene matches. This CDR3 contains 12 residues. Germline CDR1 is LGHDT and CDR2 is YNNKEL (reference sequence). The CDR3 region has the DNA TGTGCCAGCAGCAGGACAGGGAGCGAGCAGTACTTC. Its protein is CASSRTGSEQYF.

The chain is built from TRBV6-5 and TRBJ1-3; D gene ambiguous. Looked up from germline, CDR1 is MNHEY and CDR2 is SVGAGI. CDR3 length equals 15 residues. V dropped 7 bases and J dropped 0 bases, with 13 bases sitting between them. CDR3 protein: CASTRRTSSGNTIYF. CDR3 in DNA: TGTGCCAGCACAAGGAGGACGAGCTCTGGAAACACCATATATTTT.

This clone appeared a single time. The V and J genes are TRBV15 and TRBJ1-2; maybe TRBD1 (5 bases). Per the germline V gene, CDR1 is LNHNV and CDR2 is YYDKDF (reference sequence). CDR3 length equals 15 residues. Trimming cost V 0 bases and J 4 bases, with 12 bases left between them. As DNA, the CDR3 is TGTGCCACCAGCAGAGATCGGGGGATCGGCTATGGCTACACCTTC. Protein: CATSRDRGIGYGYTF.

This chain connects TRBV29-1 to TRBJ2-3, with TRBD1 as a possible D gene (5 bases). The CDR3 length is 12 residues. Germline assignment: CDR1 SQVTM and CDR2 ANQGSEA. Trimming removed 8 bases from V and 3 bases from J, with 12 bases in between. Written as DNA, the CDR3 is TGCAGCCAGATAGGGGCTACAGATACGCAGTATTTT. This sequence encodes CSQIGATDTQYF.

The chain combines TRBV20-1 with TRBJ2-1; 11 bases map to TRBD2. Losses at the gene ends were 3 bases for V and 2 bases for J; bases not matched to a gene: 0. The CDR3 contains 14 residues. In germline, CDR1 is DFQATT, CDR2 SNEGSKA (reference sequence). This CDR3 reads CSASSGGAYNEQFF. The CDR3 DNA follows: TGCAGTGCTAGTAGCGGGGGGGCCTACAATGAGCAGTTCTTC.

The J gene is TRBJ1-5, the V gene TRBV6-5, with 10 bases lining up with TRBD1. The CDR3 covers 15 residues. CDR1 MNHEY and CDR2 SVGAGI come from the germline V gene. V gave up 8 bases and J gave up 5 bases; unmatched junction bases: 9. For the CDR3, the DNA is TGTGCCAGCGGGCCTTCCGGGACAGGGGATCAGCCCCAGCATTTT. Amino acid sequence: CASGPSGTGDQPQHF.

The chain joins TRBV5-4 to TRBJ2-3; 10 bases align to TRBD2. The trim removed 3 bases at V and 2 bases at J, leaving 6 bases unmatched. The CDR3 has 16 residues. Germline assignment: CDR1 SGHNT and CDR2 YYREEE (reference sequence). The CDR3 bases are TGTGCCAGCAGCTCTTTAGCGGGGGGCCCCACAGATACGCAGTATTTT. It is translated as CASSSLAGGPTDTQYF. Combining the CDR3 with reference TRBV5-4 and TRBJ2-3 gives the whole variable domain ETGVTQSPTHLIKTRGQQVTLRCSSQSGHNTVSWYQQALGQGPQFIFQYYREEENGRGNFPPRFSGLQFPNYSSELNVNALELDDSALYLCASSSLAGGPTDTQYFGPGTRLTVL.

CDR3 in amino acids: CASKGPNQPQHF. DNA for the CDR3: TGTGCCAGCAAGGGGCCCAATCAGCCCCAGCATTTT. This rearrangement joins TRBV2 to TRBJ1-5, with a possible D match to TRBD1 (5 bases). Germline V gives CDR1 SNHLY, CDR2 FYNNEI. The CDR3 spans 12 residues. Trimming pared 7 bases from V and 3 bases from J, leaving 7 bases between.

The rearrangement uses TRBV7-8 and TRBJ1-5; a possible D gene is TRBD1 (5 bases). V lost 1 base and J 4 bases, leaving 20 bases between the germline ends. The germline gives CDR1 SGHVS, CDR2 FQNEAQ. There are 18 residues in the CDR3. The CDR3 DNA reads as TGTGCCAGCAGCTTAGGAGGGCCGGGGGGTGTAGGGAATCAGCCCCAGCATTTT. Protein: CASSLGGPGGVGNQPQHF. Full variable domain (rest looked up from reference TRBV7-8 and TRBJ1-5): GAGVSQSPRYKVAKRGQDVALRCDPISGHVSLFWYQQALGQGPEFLTYFQNEAQLDKSGLPSDRFFAERPEGSVSTLKIQRTQQEDSAVYLCASSLGGPGGVGNQPQHFGDGTRLSIL.

The chain recombines TRBV11-1 with TRBJ1-4, with D possibly matching TRBD1 (6 bases). The V end lost 5 bases, the J end lost 6 bases, and 16 bases lay between the germline ends. Germline V gene sequence: CDR1 SGHAT, CDR2 FQDESV (reference sequence). The CDR3 totals 15 residues. CDR3 residues: CASSGASRGDEKLFF. In nucleotides, the CDR3 is TGTGCCAGCAGCGGGGCCTCCAGGGGCGATGAAAAACTGTTTTTT.

This sequence joins TRBV7-9 and TRBJ2-5; TRBD1 matches at 11 bases. J gave up 4 bases and V 8 bases, and 12 bases lay outside the gene matches. From germline, CDR1 is SEHNR and CDR2 FQNEAQ (reference sequence). The CDR3 has 16 amino acids. The CDR3, as DNA: TGTGCCAGCGGCCTGCCCGGGACAGGGGGAACAGAGACCCAGTACTTC. This sequence encodes CASGLPGTGGTETQYF.

The chain couples TRBV5-8 to TRBJ1-5; D is perhaps TRBD1 (5 bases). The CDR3 has 14 residues. CDR1 and CDR2 from the germline V gene are SGHTS and YDEGEE. Trimming took 2 bases from V and 0 from J, leaving 6 bases between them. CDR3 protein: CASSFRGSNQPQHF. CDR3 DNA sequence: TGTGCCAGCAGCTTTAGGGGTAGCAATCAGCCCCAGCATTTT. The variable domain in full, with the rest retrieved from reference TRBV5-8 and TRBJ1-5, is EAGVTQSPTHLIKTRGQQATLRCSPISGHTSVYWYQQALGLGLQFLLWYDEGEERNRGNFPPRFSGRQFPNYSSELNVNALELEDSALYLCASSFRGSNQPQHFGDGTRLSIL.

The chain is built from TRBV10-3 and TRBJ1-5; the D gene is possibly TRBD1 (6 bases). The CDR3 runs 13 residues. The V gene lost 7 bases and the J gene lost 5 bases, with 12 bases spanning the gap. Germline V gene sequence: CDR1 ENHRY, CDR2 SYGVKD. CDR3 sequence reads: CAITGQPYQPQHF. CDR3 nucleotides: TGTGCCATCACCGGACAGCCTTATCAGCCCCAGCATTTT.

A few counts support this clone. V is TRBV7-9 and J is TRBJ1-2, with 8 bases that match TRBD1. The CDR3 runs 12 residues. V trimming: 10 bases; J trimming: 4 bases; junction bases outside the gene matches: 5. Germline V CDR1 and CDR2: SEHNR, FQNEAQ (reference sequence). CDR3: CATDREPYGYTF. DNA for the CDR3: TGTGCCACGGACAGGGAACCCTATGGCTACACCTTC.

This clone was observed a few times. The rearrangement joins TRBV3-1 (or the pseudogene TRBV3-2) to TRBJ2-2, with TRBD2 matching over 7 bases. Trimming cost V 1 base and J 7 bases; bases outside gene matches: 9. The CDR3 runs to 16 residues. Germline V CDR1 and CDR2: LGHDT, YNNKEL (reference sequence). CDR3 loop: CASSQGGAGVVGELFF. DNA of the CDR3: TGTGCCAGCAGCCAAGGTGGCGCGGGGGTTGTCGGGGAGCTGTTTTTT.

Points on this clone: A junction boundary mismatches the germline segment, possibly from a read error. The V and J genes are TRBV6-6 and TRBJ2-1; 8 nucleotides agree with TRBD1. CDR3 length equals 12 residues. Germline loops: CDR1 MNHNY, CDR2 SVGAGI (reference sequence). The CDR3 DNA reads as TGTGCCAGCAGTTACTACGGACAGGGTCAGCTCTTC. Translating it yields CASSYYGQGQLF.

The chain has TRBV2 and TRBJ1-6; D is possibly TRBD1 (6 bases). V lost 7 bases and J lost 7, with 23 bases in between. Per germline, CDR1 SNHLY and CDR2 FYNNEI. The CDR3 spans 17 residues. CDR3 nucleotide sequence: TGTGCCAGCATCGAGGGCCTAGGGGGAAGCCCCAATTCACCCCTCCACTTT. Its protein product is CASIEGLGGSPNSPLHF.

The genes are TRBV19 and TRBJ1-4; possible D gene TRBD1, 6 bases. Germline CDR1 is LNHDA and CDR2 is SQIVND (reference sequence). Trimming stripped 6 bases from V and 1 base from J, with 9 bases between. This CDR3 comprises 14 residues. The CDR3 protein is CASRNRETNEKLFF. The CDR3 DNA is TGTGCCAGTAGGAACAGGGAAACTAATGAAAAACTGTTTTTT.

In DNA form, the CDR3 reads TGTGCCAGCAAAACAGCATATGGCTACACCTTC. This sequence encodes CASKTAYGYTF. The chain is built from TRBV2 and TRBJ1-2; D gene uncertain. The CDR3 is 11 amino acids. V was pared by 7 bases and J by 5 bases, with 8 bases between. Germline V gives CDR1 SNHLY, CDR2 FYNNEI. Full variable domain (rest looked up from reference TRBV2 and TRBJ1-2): EPEVTQTPSHQVTQMGQEVILRCVPISNHLYFYWYRQILGQKVEFLVSFYNNEISEKSEIFDDQFSVERPDGSNFTLKIRSTKLEDSAMYFCASKTAYGYTFGSGTRLTVV.